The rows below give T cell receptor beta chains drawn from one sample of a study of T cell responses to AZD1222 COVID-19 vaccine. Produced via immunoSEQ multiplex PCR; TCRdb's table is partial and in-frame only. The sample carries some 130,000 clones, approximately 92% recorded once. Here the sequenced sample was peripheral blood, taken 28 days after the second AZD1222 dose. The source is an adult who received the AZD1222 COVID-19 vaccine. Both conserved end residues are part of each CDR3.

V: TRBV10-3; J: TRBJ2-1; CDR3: CAIYGTITREQFF
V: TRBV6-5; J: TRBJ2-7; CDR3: CASTEGQGGSYEQYF
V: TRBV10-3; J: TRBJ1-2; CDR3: CAISEGGNYGYTF
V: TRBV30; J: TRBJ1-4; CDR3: CAWRGGTVGEKLFF
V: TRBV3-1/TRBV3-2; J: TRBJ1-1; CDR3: CASSQAQGRGTEAFF
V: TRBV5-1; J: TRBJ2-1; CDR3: CASGSGTSENFEQFF
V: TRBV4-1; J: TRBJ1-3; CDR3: CASSPDTNSGNTIYF
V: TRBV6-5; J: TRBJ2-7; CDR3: CASRPQAMLYEQYF
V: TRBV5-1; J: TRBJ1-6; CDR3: CASSQGQGPSPLHF
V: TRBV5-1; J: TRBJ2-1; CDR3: CASSLLAGLGNEQFF
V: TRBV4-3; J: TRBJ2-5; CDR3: CASSQVYREETQYF
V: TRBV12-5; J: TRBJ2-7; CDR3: CASGFGPHSYEQYF
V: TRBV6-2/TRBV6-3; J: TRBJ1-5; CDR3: CASSYELGTQPQHF
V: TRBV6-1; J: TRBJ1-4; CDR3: CASSQGATNEKLFF